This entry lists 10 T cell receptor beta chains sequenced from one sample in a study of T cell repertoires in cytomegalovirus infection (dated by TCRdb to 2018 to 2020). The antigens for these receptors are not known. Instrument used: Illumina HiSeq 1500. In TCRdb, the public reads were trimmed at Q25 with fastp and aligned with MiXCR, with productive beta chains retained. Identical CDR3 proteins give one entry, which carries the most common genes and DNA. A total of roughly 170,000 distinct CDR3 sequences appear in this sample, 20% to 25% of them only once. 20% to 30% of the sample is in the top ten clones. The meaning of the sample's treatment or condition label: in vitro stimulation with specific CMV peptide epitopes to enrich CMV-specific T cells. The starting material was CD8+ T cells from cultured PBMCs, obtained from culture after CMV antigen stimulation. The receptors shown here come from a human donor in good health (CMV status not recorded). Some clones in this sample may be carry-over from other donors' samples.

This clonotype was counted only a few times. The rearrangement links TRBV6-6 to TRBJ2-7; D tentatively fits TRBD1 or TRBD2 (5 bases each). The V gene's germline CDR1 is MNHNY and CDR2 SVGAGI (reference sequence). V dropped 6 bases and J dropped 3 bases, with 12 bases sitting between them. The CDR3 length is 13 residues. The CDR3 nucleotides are TGTGCCAGCAGCGGGACCGAGTACTACGAGCAGTACTTC. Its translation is CASSGTEYYEQYF.

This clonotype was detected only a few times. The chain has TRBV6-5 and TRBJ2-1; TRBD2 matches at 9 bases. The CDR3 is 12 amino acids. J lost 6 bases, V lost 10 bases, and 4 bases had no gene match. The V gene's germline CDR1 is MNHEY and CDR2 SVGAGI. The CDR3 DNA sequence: TGTGCCACCGGGACTAGCTTCAATGAGCAGTTCTTC. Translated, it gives CATGTSFNEQFF.

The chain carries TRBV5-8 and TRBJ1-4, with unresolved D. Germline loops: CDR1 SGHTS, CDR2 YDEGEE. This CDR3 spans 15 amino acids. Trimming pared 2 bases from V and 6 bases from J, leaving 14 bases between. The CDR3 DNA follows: TGTGCCAGCAGCTTTTCGACGCTACCCTATGAAAAACTGTTTTTT. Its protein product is CASSFSTLPYEKLFF.

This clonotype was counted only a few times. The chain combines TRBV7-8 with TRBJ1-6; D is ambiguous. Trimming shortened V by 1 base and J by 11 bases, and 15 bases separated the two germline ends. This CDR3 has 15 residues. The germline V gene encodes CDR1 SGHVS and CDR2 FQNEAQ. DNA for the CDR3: TGTGCCAGCAGCTTAGATTCAACTGGGATTACACCCCTCCACTTT. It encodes CASSLDSTGITPLHF. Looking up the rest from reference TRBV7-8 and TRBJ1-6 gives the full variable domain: GAGVSQSPRYKVAKRGQDVALRCDPISGHVSLFWYQQALGQGPEFLTYFQNEAQLDKSGLPSDRFFAERPEGSVSTLKIQRTQQEDSAVYLCASSLDSTGITPLHFGNGTRLTVT.

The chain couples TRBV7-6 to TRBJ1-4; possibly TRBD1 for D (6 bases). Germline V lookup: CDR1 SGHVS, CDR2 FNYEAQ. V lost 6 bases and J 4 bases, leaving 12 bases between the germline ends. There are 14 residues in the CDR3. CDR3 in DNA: TGTGCCAGCAGACAAAGGGGGGATAATGAAAAACTGTTTTTT. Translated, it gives CASRQRGDNEKLFF.

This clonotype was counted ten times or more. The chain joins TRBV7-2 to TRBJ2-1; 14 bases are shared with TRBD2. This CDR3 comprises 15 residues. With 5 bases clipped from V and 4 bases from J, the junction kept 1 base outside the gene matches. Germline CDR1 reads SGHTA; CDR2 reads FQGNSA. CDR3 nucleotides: TGTGCCAGCAGCCGGACTAGCGGGGGGTACAATGAGCAGTTCTTC. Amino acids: CASSRTSGGYNEQFF. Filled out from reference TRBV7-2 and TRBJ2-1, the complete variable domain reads GAGVSQSPSNKVTEKGKDVELRCDPISGHTALYWYRQSLGQGLEFLIYFQGNSAPDKSGLPSDRFSAERTGGSVSTLTIQRTQQEDSAVYLCASSRTSGGYNEQFFGPGTRLTVL.

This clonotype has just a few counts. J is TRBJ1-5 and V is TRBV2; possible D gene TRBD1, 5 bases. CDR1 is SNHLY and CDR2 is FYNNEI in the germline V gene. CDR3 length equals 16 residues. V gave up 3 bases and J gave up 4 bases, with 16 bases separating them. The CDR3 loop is CASSDGYGGVNQPQHF. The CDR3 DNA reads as TGTGCCAGCAGTGATGGCTACGGGGGGGTGAATCAGCCCCAGCATTTT. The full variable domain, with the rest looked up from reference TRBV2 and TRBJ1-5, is EPEVTQTPSHQVTQMGQEVILRCVPISNHLYFYWYRQILGQKVEFLVSFYNNEISEKSEIFDDQFSVERPDGSNFTLKIRSTKLEDSAMYFCASSDGYGGVNQPQHFGDGTRLSIL.

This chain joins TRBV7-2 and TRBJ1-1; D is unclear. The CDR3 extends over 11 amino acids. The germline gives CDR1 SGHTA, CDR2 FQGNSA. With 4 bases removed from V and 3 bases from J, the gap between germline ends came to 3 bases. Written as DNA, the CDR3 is TGTACCAGCAGCTCCTACACTGAAGCTTTCTTT. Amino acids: CTSSSYTEAFF. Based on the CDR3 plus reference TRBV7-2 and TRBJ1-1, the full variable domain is GAGVSQSPSNKVTEKGKDVELRCDPISGHTALYWYRQSLGQGLEFLIYFQGNSAPDKSGLPSDRFSAERTGGSVSTLTIQRTQQEDSAVYLCTSSSYTEAFFGQGTRLTVV.

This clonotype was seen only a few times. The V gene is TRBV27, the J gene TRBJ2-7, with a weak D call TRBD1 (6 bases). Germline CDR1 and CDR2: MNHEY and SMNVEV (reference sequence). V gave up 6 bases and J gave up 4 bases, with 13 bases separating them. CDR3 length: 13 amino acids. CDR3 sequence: CASSRGEIYEQYF. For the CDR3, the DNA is TGTGCCAGCAGCAGGGGTGAGATTTACGAGCAGTACTTC.

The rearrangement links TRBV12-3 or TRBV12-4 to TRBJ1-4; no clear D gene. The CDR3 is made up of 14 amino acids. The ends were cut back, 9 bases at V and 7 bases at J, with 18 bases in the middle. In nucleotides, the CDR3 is TGTGCCAGTGCTCGAGGCCTTGATGGTGAAAAACTGTTTTTT. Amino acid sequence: CASARGLDGEKLFF.